This TCR beta chain was recorded in a study of cytomegalovirus exposure and HLA in healthy donors. Repertoires were generated with immunoSEQ multiplex PCR, while TCRdb's copy carries only in-frame clones and drops some. The sample shows roughly 330,000 clones, roughly 90% of them seen only once. Germline V gives CDR1 MNHEY, CDR2 SMNVEV (reference sequence). Trimming cost V 3 bases and J 2 bases, with 8 bases left between them. CDR3 length: 14 residues. This rearrangement joins TRBV27 to TRBJ1-5; no definite D call. The sequencing sample was made of PBMCs. This clonotype was sampled from a woman aged 25 to 39 in good health and CMV-seropositive. The CDR3 spells CASSFSLGNQPQHF. CDR3 bases: TGTGCCAGCAGTTTTTCTTTGGGCAATCAGCCCCAGCATTTT.